These 14 T cell receptor beta chains were all obtained from the same sample, sequenced in a study of tumor-infiltrating lymphocytes in oesophageal squamous cell carcinoma. Via MiXCR, TCRdb re-called the PCR reads, giving one row per CDR3 protein. The data hold more than 15,000 distinct CDR3 sequences, with 42% observed a single time. The sequenced sample consisted of normal esophageal tissue next to the tumor. The receptors were sampled from a female donor with esophageal squamous cell carcinoma.

This clonotype was counted ten times or more. The rearrangement links TRBV5-8 to TRBJ2-3, with D unclear. The V gene's germline CDR1 is SGHTS and CDR2 YDEGEE. CDR3 size: 12 residues. V was shortened by 4 bases and J by 1 base, with 4 bases between the two germline ends. In DNA form, the CDR3 reads TGTGCCAGCAGCACCCGCACAGATACGCAGTATTTT. Encoded protein: CASSTRTDTQYF. Supplemented by reference TRBV5-8 and TRBJ2-3, the full variable domain reads EAGVTQSPTHLIKTRGQQATLRCSPISGHTSVYWYQQALGLGLQFLLWYDEGEERNRGNFPPRFSGRQFPNYSSELNVNALELEDSALYLCASSTRTDTQYFGPGTRLTVL.

In its sample, this clonotype was seen a few times. The chain couples TRBV7-2 to TRBJ2-3; D uncertain. Trimming took 4 bases from V and 0 from J, leaving 14 bases between them. Germline-derived CDR1 and CDR2 are SGHTA and FQGNSA. There are 16 residues in the CDR3. CDR3 in DNA: TGTGCCAGCAGCTCCGGACCAACTGGAAGCACAGATACGCAGTATTTT. Protein product: CASSSGPTGSTDTQYF. The entire variable domain, with the rest obtained from reference TRBV7-2 and TRBJ2-3, is as follows: GAGVSQSPSNKVTEKGKDVELRCDPISGHTALYWYRQSLGQGLEFLIYFQGNSAPDKSGLPSDRFSAERTGGSVSTLTIQRTQQEDSAVYLCASSSGPTGSTDTQYFGPGTRLTVL.

The CDR3 bases are TGCGCCAGCAGCCCCACCCCGGGACTGGGTGAAGCTTTCTTT. The encoded protein is CASSPTPGLGEAFF. The V call is TRBV5-1, the J call TRBJ1-1; TRBD1 is a possible D gene (5 bases). The CDR3 contains 14 residues. V was cut by 4 bases and J by 7 bases, with 17 bases left in between. Germline V gene data show CDR1 as SGHRS and CDR2 as YFSETQ.

This clonotype was seen many times. The chain recombines TRBV23-1 with TRBJ2-1; TRBD1 is a possible D gene (5 bases). TRBV23-1 is recorded as an ORF, its role being uncertain. CDR3 length: 14 residues. Trimming left V 2 bases short and J 8 bases short, with 13 bases between. Here the CDR3 reads CASSQARAVDEQFF. The CDR3 nucleotides are TGCGCCAGCAGTCAAGCCAGGGCCGTTGATGAGCAGTTCTTC.

This clonotype was detected ten times or more. The chain joins TRBV24-1 to TRBJ1-2, with TRBD1 as a possible D gene (6 bases). The CDR3 is 16 amino acids. Germline V CDR1 and CDR2: KGHDR, SFDVKD. Trimming took off 3 bases at V and 0 bases at J, with 13 bases between the two ends. CDR3 nucleotides: TGTGCCACCAGTGATCCTCGGGACAAACCTAACTATGGCTACACCTTC. This translates into CATSDPRDKPNYGYTF.

This sequence joins TRBV12-3 or TRBV12-4 and TRBJ2-2; D remains ambiguous. This CDR3 is 13 amino acids long. The V and J ends lost 5 bases and 7 bases respectively, with 11 bases between them. CDR3 protein: CASSPRVDGELFF. The CDR3 nucleotides read TGTGCCAGCAGTCCCCGGGTGGACGGGGAGCTGTTTTTT.

A remark on this clonotype: This sequence may be a read error, since a much larger clone differs from it by one base. The rearrangement links TRBV2 to TRBJ2-1; D might be TRBD1 (6 bases). Matching the DNA end better, TRBJ2-7 makes the J call doubtful. Germline CDR1 reads SNHLY; CDR2 reads FYNNEI. The CDR3 has 13 amino acids. The CDR3 is CASNRDTYNEQYF. CDR3 nucleotides: TGTGCCAGCAACCGGGACACCTACAATGAGCAGTACTTC.

About this clonotype: The CDR3 ends on some other residue instead of the conserved phenylalanine or tryptophan, so this is likely a read error. It is unclear where the CDR3 begins or ends on the DNA, so no DNA is shown, and the CDR3 is as TCRdb lists it. The gene calls are TRBV7-6 and TRBJ2-3; TRBD1 is the table's D call, not checked against the DNA. Germline loops: CDR1 SGHVS, CDR2 FNYEAQ. Inclusive of both ends, the CDR3 amounts to 20 amino acids. CDR3 sequence: CASSAQQYYSSGANVLTFGA.

This clonotype appeared many times. The V call is TRBV7-9, the J call TRBJ2-1; D ambiguous. The CDR3 sequence is 12 residues long. Looked up from germline, CDR1 is SEHNR and CDR2 is FQNEAQ (reference sequence). The V end lost 2 bases, the J end lost 7 bases, and 6 bases lay between the germline ends. The DNA for the CDR3 is TGTGCCAGCAGCTTACCCGGGAATGAGCAGTTCTTC. Its translation: CASSLPGNEQFF.

This clonotype is classed as medium-sized. This chain links TRBV6-1 with TRBJ2-1, with D hard to call. Trimming took off 4 bases at V and 6 bases at J, with 16 bases between the two ends. CDR1 MNHNS and CDR2 SASEGT come from the germline V gene. The CDR3 sequence is 15 residues long. The CDR3: CASSGSSKVLNEQFF. The CDR3 DNA reads TGTGCCAGCAGTGGTAGTAGTAAGGTTCTCAATGAGCAGTTCTTC.

This clonotype was recorded a few times. The rearrangement links TRBV7-2 to TRBJ2-3; D gene ambiguous. CDR1 SGHTA and CDR2 FQGNSA come from the germline V gene. This CDR3 contains 13 residues. Trimming left V 1 base short and J 6 bases short, with 8 bases between. CDR3 sequence reads: CASSLGFLDTQYF. DNA for the CDR3: TGTGCCAGCAGCTTAGGTTTTCTTGATACGCAGTATTTT.

A word on this clonotype: It is likely a read error, because the conserved phenylalanine at the end of the CDR3 is missing. The DNA is omitted, as the CDR3 cannot be located on it reliably, and the CDR3 follows TCRdb's listing. V usage is TRBV19 and J usage is TRBJ2-3; TRBD1, as called in the table, went unchecked against the DNA. Germline V gene sequence: CDR1 LNHDA, CDR2 SQIVND (reference sequence). The length of the CDR3 is 16 amino acids, counting both ends. The CDR3 is CASRAPSDFYGYTFGS.

In the case of this clonotype: In this CDR3 the conserved last residue, phenylalanine or tryptophan, is missing, so a read error is likely. The limits of the CDR3 on the DNA are not certain, so only TCRdb's listed CDR3 is given. The V and J genes are TRBV6-9 and TRBJ2-2; the listed D gene, TRBD2, was not tested against the DNA. Germline CDR1 and CDR2: MNHGY and SVAAGI. The CDR3 adds up to 9 amino acids, both ends counted. CDR3: CASSYSNIA.

This clonotype was picked up one time. The V gene is TRBV20-1, the J gene TRBJ1-4; D is possibly TRBD1 (6 bases). From germline, CDR1 is DFQATT and CDR2 SNEGSKA (reference sequence). This CDR3 region has 15 residues. V dropped 6 bases and J dropped 3 bases, with 17 bases sitting between them. CDR3 sequence: CSAADRDNPNEKLFF. CDR3 DNA: TGCAGTGCGGCCGACCGGGACAACCCTAATGAAAAACTGTTTTTT.